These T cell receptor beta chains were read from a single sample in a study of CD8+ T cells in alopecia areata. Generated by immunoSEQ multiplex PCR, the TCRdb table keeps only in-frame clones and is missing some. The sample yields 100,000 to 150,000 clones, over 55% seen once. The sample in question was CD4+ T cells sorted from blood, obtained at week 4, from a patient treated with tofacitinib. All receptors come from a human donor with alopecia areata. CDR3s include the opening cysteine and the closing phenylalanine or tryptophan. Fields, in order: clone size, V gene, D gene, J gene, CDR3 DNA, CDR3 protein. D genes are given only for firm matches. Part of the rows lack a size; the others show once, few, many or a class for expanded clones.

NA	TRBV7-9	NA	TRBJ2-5	TGTGCCAGCAGCCCCCCGGGCCTCATACAAGAGACCCAGTACTTC	CASSPPGLIQETQYF
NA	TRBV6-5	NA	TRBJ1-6	TGTGCCAGCAGCGGGGTTATCGGTTCACCCCTCCACTTT	CASSGVIGSPLHF
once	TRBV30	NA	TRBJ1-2	TGTGCCTGGTCGACCGAAAGCTACACCTTC	CAWSTESYTF
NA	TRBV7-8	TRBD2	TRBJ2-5	TGTGCCAGCAGCCGTACTAGCGGTCTAGAAGAGACCCAGTACTTC	CASSRTSGLEETQYF
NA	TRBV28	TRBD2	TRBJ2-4	TGTGCCAGCAGTCTAGGACTAGCGGGGAACATAGCCAAAAACATTCAGTACTTC	CASSLGLAGNIAKNIQYF
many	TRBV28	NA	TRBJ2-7	TGTGCCAGCAGTTTGCCGTCCCTGGAGCAGTACTTC	CASSLPSLEQYF
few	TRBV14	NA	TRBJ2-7	TGTGCCAGCAGTGACATCTACCACTCCTACGAGCAGTACTTC	CASSDIYHSYEQYF
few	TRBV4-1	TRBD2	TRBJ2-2	TGCGCCAGCAGCCAAGGGACTAGCGGGAGGGCCGGGGAGCTGTTTTTT	CASSQGTSGRAGELFF
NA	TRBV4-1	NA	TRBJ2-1	TGCGCCAGCAGCCATGATCGTCTCGGGTCCAATGAGCAGTTCTTC	CASSHDRLGSNEQFF
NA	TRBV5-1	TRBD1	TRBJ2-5	TGCGCCAGCACGCCACAGGGGACGGAGACCCAGTACTTC	CASTPQGTETQYF
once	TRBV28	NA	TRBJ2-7	TGTGCCAGCAGTACTGGTTTCGTCAGCCCCTACGAGCAGTACTTC	CASSTGFVSPYEQYF
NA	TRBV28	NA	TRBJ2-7	TGTGCCAGCAGTTTATCGATAGGCCACGAGCAGTACTTC	CASSLSIGHEQYF
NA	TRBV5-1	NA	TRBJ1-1	TGCGCCAGCAAAGGACACCAGAACACTGAAGCTTTCTTT	CASKGHQNTEAFF
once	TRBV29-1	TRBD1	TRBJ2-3	TGCAGCGTTCGAGGGGGGACAGGGGGTTCTGGCACAGATACGCAGTATTTT	CSVRGGTGGSGTDTQYF
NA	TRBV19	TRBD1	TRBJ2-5	TGTGCCAGTAGCCCTGGACAGGGGGCAGGCGAGACCCAGTACTTC	CASSPGQGAGETQYF
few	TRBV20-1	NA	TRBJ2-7	TGCAGTGCGCCCGACAGGTACGAGCAGTACTTC	CSAPDRYEQYF
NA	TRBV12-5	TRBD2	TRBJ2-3	TGTGCTAGTGGTTTTGTGGGGACTAGTACGCAGTATTTT	CASGFVGTSTQYF
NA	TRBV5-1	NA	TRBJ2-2	TGCGCCAGCAGCCGGGACCCTCCCTCGAGCACCGGGGAGCTGTTTTTT	CASSRDPPSSTGELFF
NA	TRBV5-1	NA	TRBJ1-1	TGCGCCAGCAGCTTGGCCTTTCAGGGAGGGTGGTCGAACACTGAAGCTTTCTTT	CASSLAFQGGWSNTEAFF
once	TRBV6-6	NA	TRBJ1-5	TGTGCCAGCAGTTACTCCGAGGACGGTTATCAGCCCCAGCATTTT	CASSYSEDGYQPQHF
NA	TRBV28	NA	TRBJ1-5	TGTGCCAGCAGTTTAGACCGGGGGACTAGCAATCAGCCCCAGCATTTT	CASSLDRGTSNQPQHF
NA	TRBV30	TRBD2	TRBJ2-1	TGTGCCTGGAGTGCCTTAGCGGGGGAATACAATGAGCAGTTCTTC	CAWSALAGEYNEQFF
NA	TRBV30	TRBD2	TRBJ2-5	TGTGCCTGGAGTGTAAGGAGCGGGGCCCAAGAGACCCAGTACTTC	CAWSVRSGAQETQYF
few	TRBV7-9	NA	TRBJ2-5	TGTGCCAGCAGCCAGGGGCCAGCTCAAGAGACCCAGTACTTC	CASSQGPAQETQYF
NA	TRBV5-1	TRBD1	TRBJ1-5	TGCGCCAGCAGCGTGGAGAGGACAGGGGAGGACAATCAGCCCCAGCATTTT	CASSVERTGEDNQPQHF
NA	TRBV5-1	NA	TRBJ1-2	TGCGCCAGCAGCTTCCACAGCCCAGGAGATGGCTACACCTTC	CASSFHSPGDGYTF
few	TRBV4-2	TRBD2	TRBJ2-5	TGTGCCAGCAGCCAAGATCCGGGACTAGCGGGGGGGGAGACCCAGTACTTC	CASSQDPGLAGGETQYF
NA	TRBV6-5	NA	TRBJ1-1	TGTGCCAGCAGTTACTTTCAGGGTTCAACGACTGAAGCTTTCTTT	CASSYFQGSTTEAFF
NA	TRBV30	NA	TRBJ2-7	TGTGCCTGGAGTGGAACATTGGAGCAGTACTTC	CAWSGTLEQYF
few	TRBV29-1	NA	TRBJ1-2	TGCAGCGCCACGATAAGCGGGCAGGGCAAGGGGTATGGCTACACCTTC	CSATISGQGKGYGYTF
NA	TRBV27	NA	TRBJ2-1	TGTGCCAGCAGTCCGCCCCTTTCGGGAGAACCGGTCTTC	CASSPPLSGEPVF
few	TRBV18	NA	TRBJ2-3	TGTGCCAGCTCACCGCCCCTAATCGTACCTAGCACAGATACGCAGTATTTT	CASSPPLIVPSTDTQYF
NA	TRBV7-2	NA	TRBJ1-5	TGTGCCAGCAGCTTATGGGGATATGGCAATCAGCCCCAGCATTTT	CASSLWGYGNQPQHF
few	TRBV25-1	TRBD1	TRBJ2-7	TGTGCCAGCAGGACTGGACAGGGTTCTCTAGAGCAGTACTTC	CASRTGQGSLEQYF
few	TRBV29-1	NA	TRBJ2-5	TGCAGCGTTGAACAGGGTCGAGAGACCCAGTACTTC	CSVEQGRETQYF
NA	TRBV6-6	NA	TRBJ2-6	TGTGCCAGCAGTGTATCTGGGGCCAACGTCCTGACTTTC	CASSVSGANVLTF
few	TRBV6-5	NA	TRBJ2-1	TGTGCCAGCATTGGTAACAATGAGCAGTTCTTC	CASIGNNEQFF
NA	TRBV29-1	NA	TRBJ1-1	TGCAGCGTGATGGGACAGAACACTGAAGCTTTCTTT	CSVMGQNTEAFF
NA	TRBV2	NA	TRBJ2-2	TGTGCCAGCAGTGAACGTCGGGTAACGAACACCGGGGAGCTGTTTTTT	CASSERRVTNTGELFF
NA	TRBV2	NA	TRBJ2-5	TGTGCCAGCTCGGCCCGGGGGTACCAAGAGACCCAGTACTTC	CASSARGYQETQYF
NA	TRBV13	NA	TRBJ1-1	TGTGCCAGCAGTTCAGGGTTTGCTGAAGCTTTCTTT	CASSSGFAEAFF
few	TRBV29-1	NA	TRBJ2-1	TGCAGCGTCTCAGGGCGGGGCAATGAGCAGTTCTTC	CSVSGRGNEQFF
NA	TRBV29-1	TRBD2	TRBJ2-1	TGCAGCGTTGGGACTAGCGTATACTCCTACAATGAGCAGTTCTTC	CSVGTSVYSYNEQFF
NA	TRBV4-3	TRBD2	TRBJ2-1	TGCGCCAGCAGCCAAGAGCCTAGCGGAAGTCTTAGCTCCTACAATGAGCAGTTCTTC	CASSQEPSGSLSSYNEQFF